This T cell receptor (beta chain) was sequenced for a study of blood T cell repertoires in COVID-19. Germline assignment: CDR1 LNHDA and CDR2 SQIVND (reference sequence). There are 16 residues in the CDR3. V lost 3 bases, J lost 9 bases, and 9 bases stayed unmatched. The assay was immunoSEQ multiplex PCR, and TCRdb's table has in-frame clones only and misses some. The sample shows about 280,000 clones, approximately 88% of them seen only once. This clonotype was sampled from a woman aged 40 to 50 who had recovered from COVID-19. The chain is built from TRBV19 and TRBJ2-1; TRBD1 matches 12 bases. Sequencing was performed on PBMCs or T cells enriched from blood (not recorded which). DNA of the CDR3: TGTGCCAGTAGTATTGGGGGGACAGGGGGCCGGAGTGAGCAGTTCTTC. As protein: CASSIGGTGGRSEQFF.